The sequence of this TCR beta chain was determined in a study of shared T cell receptors in the human thymus. The CDR3 spans 12 residues. Trimming took off 3 bases at V and 8 bases at J, with 13 bases between the two ends. Germline V gene data show CDR1 as SQVTM and CDR2 as ANQGSEA. TCRdb keeps only in-frame clones here, not all; method: immunoSEQ multiplex PCR. Here the sample spans about 660,000 clones, 70% to 90% being singletons. The same data also contributed to another study, on human thymus T cells. In that study: The sample donors, healthy Finnish infants, were having corrective surgery for congenital heart defects. Resections were taken during corrective heart surgery, and the thymus tissue came from these.

The receptor comes from a boy less than two years old with a congenital heart defect. V and J are TRBV29-1 and TRBJ1-2; possibly TRBD1 for D (6 bases). Sequenced input: thymocytes. The CDR3 region is CSVEFQGRGYTF. CDR3 DNA: TGCAGCGTTGAGTTCCAGGGGCGCGGCTACACCTTC. The variable domain in full, with the rest retrieved from reference TRBV29-1 and TRBJ1-2, is SAVISQKPSRDICQRGTSLTIQCQVDSQVTMMFWYRQQPGQSLTLIATANQGSEATYESGFVIDKFPISRPNLTFSTLTVSNMSPEDSSIYLCSVEFQGRGYTFGSGTRLTVV.